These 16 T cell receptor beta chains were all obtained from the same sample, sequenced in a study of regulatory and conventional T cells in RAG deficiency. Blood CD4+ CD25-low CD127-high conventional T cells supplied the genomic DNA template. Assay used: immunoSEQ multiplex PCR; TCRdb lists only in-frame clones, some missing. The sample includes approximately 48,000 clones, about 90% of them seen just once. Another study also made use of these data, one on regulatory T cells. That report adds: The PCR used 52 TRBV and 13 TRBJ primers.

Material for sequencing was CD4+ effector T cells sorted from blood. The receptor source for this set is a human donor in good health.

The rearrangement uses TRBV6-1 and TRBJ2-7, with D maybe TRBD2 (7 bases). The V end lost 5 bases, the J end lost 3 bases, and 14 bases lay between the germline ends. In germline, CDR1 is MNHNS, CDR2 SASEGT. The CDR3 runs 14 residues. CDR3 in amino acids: CASSPTGGNYEQYF. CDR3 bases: TGTGCCAGCAGTCCCACGGGGGGCAACTACGAGCAGTACTTC.

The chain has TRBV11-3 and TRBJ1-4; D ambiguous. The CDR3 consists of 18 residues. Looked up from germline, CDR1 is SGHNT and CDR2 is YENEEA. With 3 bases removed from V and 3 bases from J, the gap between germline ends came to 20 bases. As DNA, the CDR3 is TGTGCCAGCAGCTTCTATCCCCTTACAAATAGGTCTAATGAAAAACTGTTTTTT. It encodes CASSFYPLTNRSNEKLFF.

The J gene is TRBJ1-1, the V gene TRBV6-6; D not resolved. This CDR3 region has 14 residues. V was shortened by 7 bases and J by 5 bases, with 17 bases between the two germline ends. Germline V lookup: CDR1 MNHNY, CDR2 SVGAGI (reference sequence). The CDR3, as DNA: TGTGCCAGCAACTCGGAGGTGTTGTGGACTGAAGCTTTCTTT. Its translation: CASNSEVLWTEAFF.

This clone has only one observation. The CDR3 DNA is TGTGCCAGCTCACCAGACACAGGAGGAGGCTACACCTTC. Translation gives CASSPDTGGGYTF. The rearrangement links TRBV18 to TRBJ1-2, with a weak D call TRBD1 (5 bases). The V and J ends lost 2 bases and 8 bases respectively, with 12 bases between them. Germline V gene sequence: CDR1 KGHSH, CDR2 LQKENI. The CDR3 has 13 amino acids. The whole variable domain, remainder taken from reference TRBV18 and TRBJ1-2, is NAGVMQNPRHLVRRRGQEARLRCSPMKGHSHVYWYRQLPEEGLKFMVYLQKENIIDESGMPKERFSAEFPKEGPSILRIQQVVRGDSAAYFCASSPDTGGGYTFGSGTRLTVV.

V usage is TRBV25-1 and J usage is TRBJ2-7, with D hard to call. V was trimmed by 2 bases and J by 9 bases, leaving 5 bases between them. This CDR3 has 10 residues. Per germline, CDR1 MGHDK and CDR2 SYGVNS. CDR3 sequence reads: CASSEVVQYF. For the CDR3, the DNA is TGTGCCAGCAGTGAAGTTGTGCAGTACTTC.

The CDR3 is CATSRDRGPRTGELFF. The CDR3 DNA sequence: TGTGCCACCAGCAGAGATAGGGGACCCAGGACCGGGGAGCTGTTTTTT. The chain recombines TRBV15 with TRBJ2-2; D tentatively reads TRBD1 or TRBD2 (5 bases each). The CDR3 length is 16 residues. With 0 bases removed from V and 5 bases from J, the gap between germline ends came to 13 bases. Germline assignment: CDR1 LNHNV and CDR2 YYDKDF (reference sequence).

The CDR3 region is CASSLERDTQYF. CDR3 sequence (DNA): TGTGCCAGCAGCTTAGAAAGAGATACCCAGTACTTC. This chain links TRBV7-6 with TRBJ2-5; D gene ambiguous. The V end was cut by 1 base, the J end by 8 bases, with 8 bases between. The CDR3 has 12 residues. Germline-derived CDR1 and CDR2 are SGHVS and FNYEAQ. The full variable domain, in which reference TRBV7-6 and TRBJ2-5 provide the parts outside the CDR3, is GAGVSQSPRYKVTKRGQDVALRCDPISGHVSLYWYRQALGQGPEFLTYFNYEAQQDKSGLPNDRFSAERPEGSISTLTIQRTEQRDSAMYRCASSLERDTQYFGPGTRLLVL.

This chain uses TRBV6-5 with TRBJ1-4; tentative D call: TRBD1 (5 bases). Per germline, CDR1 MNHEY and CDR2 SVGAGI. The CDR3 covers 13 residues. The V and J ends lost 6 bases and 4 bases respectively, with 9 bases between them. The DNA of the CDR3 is TGTGCCAGCAGCCGGGGCGTTAATGAAAAACTGTTTTTT. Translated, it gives CASSRGVNEKLFF.

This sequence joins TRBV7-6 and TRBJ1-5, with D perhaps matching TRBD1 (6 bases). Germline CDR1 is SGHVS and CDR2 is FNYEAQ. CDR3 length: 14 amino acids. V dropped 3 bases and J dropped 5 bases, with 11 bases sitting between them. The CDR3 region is CASSLRGADQPQHF. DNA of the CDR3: TGTGCCAGCAGCTTGCGGGGGGCGGATCAGCCCCAGCATTTT.

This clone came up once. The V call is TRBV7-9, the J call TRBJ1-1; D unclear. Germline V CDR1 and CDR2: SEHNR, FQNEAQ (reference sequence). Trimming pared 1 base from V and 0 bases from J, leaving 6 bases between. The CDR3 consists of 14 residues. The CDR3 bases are TGTGCCAGCAGCTTAGGATACATGAACACTGAAGCTTTCTTT. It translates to CASSLGYMNTEAFF. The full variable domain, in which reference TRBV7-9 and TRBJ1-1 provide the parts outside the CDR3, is DTGVSQNPRHKITKRGQNVTFRCDPISEHNRLYWYRQTLGQGPEFLTYFQNEAQLEKSRLLSDRFSAERPKGSFSTLEIQRTEQGDSAMYLCASSLGYMNTEAFFGQGTRLTVV.

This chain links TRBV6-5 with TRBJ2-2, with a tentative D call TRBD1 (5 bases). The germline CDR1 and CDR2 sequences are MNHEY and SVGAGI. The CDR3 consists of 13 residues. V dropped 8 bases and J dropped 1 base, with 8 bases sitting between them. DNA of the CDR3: TGTGCCAGCTCAGGGCAGAACACCGGGGAGCTGTTTTTT. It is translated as CASSGQNTGELFF.

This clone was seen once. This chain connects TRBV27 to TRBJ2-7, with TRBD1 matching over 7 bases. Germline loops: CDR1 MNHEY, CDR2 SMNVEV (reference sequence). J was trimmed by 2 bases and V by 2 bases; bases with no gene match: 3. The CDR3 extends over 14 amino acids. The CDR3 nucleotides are TGTGCCAGCAGTTTAAAGGGGGCCCCCTACGAGCAGTACTTC. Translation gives CASSLKGAPYEQYF.

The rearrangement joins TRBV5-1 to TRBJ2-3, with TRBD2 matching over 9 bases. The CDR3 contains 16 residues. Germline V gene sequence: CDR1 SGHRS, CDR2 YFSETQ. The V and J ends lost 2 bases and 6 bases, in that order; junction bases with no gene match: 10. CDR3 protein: CASSFSGGPTPDTQYF. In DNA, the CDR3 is TGCGCCAGCAGCTTTAGCGGGGGCCCTACCCCGGATACGCAGTATTTT.

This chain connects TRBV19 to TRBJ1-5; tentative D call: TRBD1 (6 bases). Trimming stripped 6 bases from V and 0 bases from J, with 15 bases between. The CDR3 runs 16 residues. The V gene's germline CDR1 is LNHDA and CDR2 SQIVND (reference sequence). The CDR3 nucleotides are TGTGCCAGTAGGGCCAGGGGCGGGGGTAGCAATCAGCCCCAGCATTTT. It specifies CASRARGGGSNQPQHF.

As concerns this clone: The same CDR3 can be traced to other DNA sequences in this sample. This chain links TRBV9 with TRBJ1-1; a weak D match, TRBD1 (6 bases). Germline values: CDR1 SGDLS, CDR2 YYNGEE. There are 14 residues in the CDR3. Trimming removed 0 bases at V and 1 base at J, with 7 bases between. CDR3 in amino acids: CASSVGTENTEAFF. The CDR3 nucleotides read TGTGCCAGCAGCGTAGGGACAGAGAACACTGAAGCTTTCTTT.

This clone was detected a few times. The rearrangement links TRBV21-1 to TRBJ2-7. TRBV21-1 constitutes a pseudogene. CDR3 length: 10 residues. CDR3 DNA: TGTGCCACCCCCCGCTCCGAGCAGTACTTC. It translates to CATPRSEQYF.